This T cell receptor (beta chain) was profiled in a study of blood T cells in healthy people across ages. Sample-barcoded 5' priming and a J-beta primer mix drove a second PCR of about 6 to 12 cycles. A template-switch adaptor containing 12 random nucleotides labeled each cDNA molecule. TCRdb processed the 5' RACE reads anew with MiXCR; each CDR3 protein has one entry. The profile shows about a million distinct CDR3 sequences, just over 50% of them singletons. Between the trimmed V and J ends, which lost 1 base and 0 bases, there was a span of 16 bases. This CDR3 contains 18 residues. Germline-derived CDR1 and CDR2 are SGHTA and FQGNSA. This clonotype was seen repeatedly, ten times or more. What it binds is unknown. Study conclusions and caveats: Older age went with lower TCR beta diversity per million T cells, in a roughly linear way. Long-lived and aged donors differed, with more naive CD4+ cells and higher diversity in the long-lived. The authors considered diversity estimates from one million T cells to be underestimates.

This TCR was sampled from a woman aged 55 to 70 in good health. The J gene is TRBJ1-5, the V gene TRBV7-2, with TRBD1 as a possible D gene (6 bases). Sequencing input: blood. CDR3 residues: CASSLGGRPGASNQPQHF. Written as DNA, the CDR3 is TGTGCCAGCAGCTTAGGGGGAAGGCCGGGGGCTAGCAATCAGCCCCAGCATTTT.